These 8 T cell receptor beta chains were sequenced from one sample in a study of T cell therapy after organ transplantation. No cognate antigen is known for these TCRs. Time point in this sample: 20-29 weeks after completion of therapy. Data came from immunoSEQ multiplex PCR; TCRdb stores just in-frame clones and leaves some out. This table holds a few thousand clones, around 68% found once. The material sequenced was CD8+ T cells from blood, taken after autologous CMV-specific T cell therapy. These receptor sequences come from a human patient who had received a solid organ transplant and had CMV disease. Some T cells may have originated in the graft donor.

CDR3 bases: TGTGCCAGCAGTGAAACGCAGTCTGGGGCCAACGTCCTGACTTTC. Amino acids: CASSETQSGANVLTF. This chain links TRBV6-1 with TRBJ2-6; no clear D. The CDR3 covers 15 residues. Germline V CDR1 and CDR2: MNHNS, SASEGT. V lost 2 bases, J lost 1 base, and 6 bases lay in between.

V and J are TRBV7-9 and TRBJ2-1; D unresolved. The CDR3 sequence is 11 residues long. In germline, CDR1 is SEHNR, CDR2 FQNEAQ (reference sequence). The V and J ends lost 5 bases and 9 bases respectively, with 8 bases between them. CDR3 sequence (DNA): TGTGCCAGCAGCCCCGGTGGTGAGCAGTTCTTC. Translating it yields CASSPGGEQFF.

V and J are TRBV19 and TRBJ2-1; 10 bases are shared with TRBD1. The CDR3 totals 13 residues. The J segment lost 6 bases and the V segment lost 10 bases, leaving 6 bases of the junction unmatched. Germline lookup yields CDR1 LNHDA and CDR2 SQIVND (reference sequence). The CDR3 DNA reads TGTGCCACCCGACAGGGGGCGGTCAATGAGCAGTTCTTC. Translating it yields CATRQGAVNEQFF.

The rearrangement links TRBV10-3 to TRBJ1-1; TRBD1 matches at 7 bases. V trimming: 4 bases; J trimming: 1 base; junction bases outside the gene matches: 3. The germline gives CDR1 ENHRY, CDR2 SYGVKD. The length of the CDR3 is 14 residues. The CDR3 sequence: CAISGGTANTEAFF. The CDR3 DNA reads as TGTGCCATCAGTGGGGGGACAGCGAACACTGAAGCTTTCTTT.

V and J are TRBV9 and TRBJ1-1; the match to TRBD1 covers 7 bases. Germline V gene lookup returns CDR1 SGDLS and CDR2 YYNGEE. This CDR3 comprises 14 residues. Unmatched junction bases numbered 4, after V lost 4 bases and J lost 1 base. For the CDR3, the DNA is TGTGCCAGCAGCTCCGACAGGGCGAACACTGAAGCTTTCTTT. This sequence encodes CASSSDRANTEAFF.

This chain uses TRBV7-2 with TRBJ2-1; a possible D gene is TRBD2 (6 bases). The V and J ends lost 4 bases and 5 bases respectively, with 12 bases between them. Germline loops: CDR1 SGHTA, CDR2 FQGNSA. This CDR3 is 14 amino acids long. In nucleotides, the CDR3 is TGTGCCAGCAGCTCGGCGGGGCTGAACAATGAGCAGTTCTTC. Protein: CASSSAGLNNEQFF.

The count of this clone is one. The chain is built from TRBV4-2 and TRBJ2-3; the D is unclear. Per the germline V gene, CDR1 is LGHNA and CDR2 is YNFKEQ. V gave up 4 bases and J gave up 0 bases, with 14 bases separating them. This CDR3 spans 16 amino acids. The CDR3 loop reads CASSLRVGTSTDTQYF. Written as DNA, the CDR3 is TGTGCCAGCAGCCTCCGGGTCGGCACCAGCACAGATACGCAGTATTTT.

This clone was detected a few times. The chain employs TRBV7-1 and TRBJ2-5; no clear D. TRBV7-1 belongs to the ORF category, with a function that is uncertain. The CDR3 sequence is 14 residues long. V was cut by 5 bases and J by 5 bases, with 15 bases left in between. In DNA, the CDR3 is TGTGCCAGCAGCCCCATGACACGGGTCGAGACCCAGTACTTC. This translates into CASSPMTRVETQYF.